A selection of T cell receptor beta chains follows, all from one sample in a study of tumor-infiltrating lymphocytes in primary liver carcinoma. TCRdb re-called the multiplex PCR reads with MiXCR, one entry per CDR3 protein. The sample contains fewer than 400,000 distinct CDR3 sequences, 55% to 65% of which appear only once. Input material: peripheral blood. The receptor set was obtained from a man aged 40-50 years with primary liver carcinoma and hepatitis B virus infection. The CDR3 runs from the conserved cysteine through the conserved F or W. D genes are given only for firm matches. Clone size is stated in some rows and not others, as once, few, many or a class when expanded.

TRBD1	few	16	TRBV4-1	TRBJ2-5	TGCGCCAGCAGCCAAGATCGGGACAGGGGGCTGGAGACCCAGTACTTC	CASSQDRDRGLETQYF
.	few	16	TRBV4-1	TRBJ2-5	TGCGCCAGCAGCCGGGAGGCGGGGGCTGTACAAGAGACCCAGTACTTC	CASSREAGAVQETQYF
.	.	15	TRBV7-8	TRBJ1-1	TGTGCCAACAGCTTAAGGTGGGCAGCGAACACTGAAGCTTTCTTT	CANSLRWAANTEAFF
.	.	14	TRBV11-2	TRBJ2-3	TGTGTCAACAGCTTAGGCCCCCTCGCAGATACGCAGTATTTT	CVNSLGPLADTQYF
.	.	11	TRBV28	TRBJ2-1	TGTGCCAGCCATGCCTACAATGAGCAGTTCTTC	CASHAYNEQFF
TRBD1	.	15	TRBV5-1	TRBJ2-3	TGCGTCAGCAGCCCGGGACAGGGGGACATAGATACGCAGTATTTT	CVSSPGQGDIDTQYF
.	few	14	TRBV7-8	TRBJ1-5	TGTGCCAGCAGCAAACAGGAGACCAATCAGCCCCAGCATTTT	CASSKQETNQPQHF
.	.	14	TRBV10-2	TRBJ2-7	TGCGCCAGCATAGACAACCGGGGTCGAACCGAGCAGTACTTC	CASIDNRGRTEQYF
.	many	12	TRBV11-3	TRBJ2-1	TGTGCCAGCAGCTTAGAAGGACATGAGCAGTTCTTC	CASSLEGHEQFF
.	.	14	TRBV7-9	TRBJ2-7	TGTGCCAGAAGCGCAGTGGGAGGCCACTACGAGCAGTACTTC	CARSAVGGHYEQYF
.	.	14	TRBV20-1	TRBJ2-1	TGCAGTGCTAGGACTAGTGGGAGGCAGAATGAGCAGTTCTTC	CSARTSGRQNEQFF
TRBD1	many	16	TRBV29-1	TRBJ1-4	TGCAGCGGTGACCAAGGACCGGGACAGCGCAATGAAAAACTGTTTTTT	CSGDQGPGQRNEKLFF
TRBD2	.	15	TRBV28	TRBJ2-7	TGTGCCAGCAGCCTAGGGGGCGGGAGGGCACACGAGCAGTACTTC	CASSLGGGRAHEQYF
.	many	11	TRBV6-8	TRBJ2-1	TGTGCCAGCAGTTACTGTCAAGAGCAGTTCTTC	CASSYCQEQFF
.	.	11	TRBV29-1	TRBJ2-3	TGTAGCGCGGGAAAGACAGATGCACAGTATTTT	CSAGKTDAQYF
.	.	15	TRBV28	TRBJ1-5	TGTGCCAGCAGTTTAACGCTGGGGGCGACTCAGCCCCAGCATTTT	CASSLTLGATQPQHF
.	few	14	TRBV6-1	TRBJ2-2	TGTGCCAGCAGGATTGACAGATACACCGGGGAGCTGTTTTTT	CASRIDRYTGELFF
TRBD1	many	14	TRBV12-3/TRBV12-4	TRBJ2-1	TGTGCCAGCAGTTTACCGCAGGGGGCTAATGAGCAGTTCTTC	CASSLPQGANEQFF
.	once	16	TRBV4-1	TRBJ1-5	TGCGCCAGCAGCCCCGTCGAGAGGGTTGGCAATCAGCCCCATCATTTT	CASSPVERVGNQPHHF
.	.	15	TRBV11-1	TRBJ2-3	TGTGCCAGCAGCTTAGAGCCGAGTATCACAGATACGCAGTATTTT	CASSLEPSITDTQYF
.	once	14	TRBV29-1	TRBJ1-3	TGTAGCGGTAAAGTAGGGATCTCTGGAAACACCATATATTTT	CSGKVGISGNTIYF